The rows below give T cell receptor beta chains drawn from one sample of a study of T-cell memory formation after mild COVID-19. Each CDR3 protein is one row after TCRdb ran MiXCR on the 5' RACE reads. The data contain 250,000 to 300,000 distinct CDR3 sequences, about 17% of them singletons. The sequencing input was PBMCs or a T cell subset sorted from them (not recorded which). These receptors were obtained from a young man who had mild COVID-19 (a few samples of this study predate the infection). Cell type and time point are not known. The CDR3 runs from the conserved cysteine through the conserved F or W. A D gene is named only where the DNA matches it firmly. Size is omitted from some rows. Given values are once, few, many or a class for expanded clones.

>-|TRBJ1-5|-|TRBV7-9
TGTGCCAGCAGCTTCGGGACAAGGAATCAGCCCCAGCATTTT
CASSFGTRNQPQHF
>few|TRBJ2-1|-|TRBV7-8
TGTGCCAGCAGCTTAGTGATTATGGCCGGGAATGAGCAGTTCTTC
CASSLVIMAGNEQFF
>few|TRBJ2-5|-|TRBV25-1
TGTGCCAGCAGTGAGGGGGCTACGGAGACCCAGTACTTC
CASSEGATETQYF
>many|TRBJ1-4|-|TRBV5-1
TGCGCCAGCAGCTTGAAGGCGGGTGATGAAAAACTGTTTTTT
CASSLKAGDEKLFF
>many|TRBJ2-1|-|TRBV14
TGTGCCAGCAGCCGGCTCACCGGGACAACCTACAATGAGCAGTTCTTC
CASSRLTGTTYNEQFF
>-|TRBJ1-5|-|TRBV6-4
TGTGCCAGCAGTGACTCGGCAGGGGGCAATCAGCCCCAGCATTTT
CASSDSAGGNQPQHF
>-|TRBJ1-2|TRBD1|TRBV18
TGTGCCAGCTCGGACCGAGGGGGCCCCCCTAGCTACACCTTC
CASSDRGGPPSYTF
>few|TRBJ1-2|TRBD1|TRBV12-3/TRBV12-4
TGTGCCAGCAGTTTCAGAGGGGGCCCTCAGTATGGCTACACCTTC
CASSFRGGPQYGYTF
>many|TRBJ1-1|-|TRBV5-1
TGCGCCAGCAGACCGGACCCCAACACTGAAGCTTTCTTT
CASRPDPNTEAFF
>many|TRBJ2-3|-|TRBV4-1
TGCGCCAGCAGCCAAGAGGCCAGCGGCCCAGATACGCAGTATTTT
CASSQEASGPDTQYF
>-|TRBJ2-4|TRBD2|TRBV4-3
TGCGCCAGCAGCCAAGCCCGGGGACTAGACTACAAAAACATTCAGTACTTC
CASSQARGLDYKNIQYF
>many|TRBJ2-1|-|TRBV6-5
TGTGCCAGCAGTCCTGGTGGGAACAATGAGCAGTTCTTC
CASSPGGNNEQFF
>-|TRBJ2-1|TRBD1|TRBV6-4
TGTGCCAGCAGTGAAGCGGGACAGGGGGCTAATGAGCAGTTCTTC
CASSEAGQGANEQFF
>few|TRBJ2-3|-|TRBV5-1
TGCGCCAGCAGCTTGCTGCGGGGACCCACAGATACGCAGTATTTT
CASSLLRGPTDTQYF
>-|TRBJ2-7|TRBD1|TRBV12-3/TRBV12-4
TGTGCCAGCAGCCCGACAGGGACCTACGAGCAGTACTTC
CASSPTGTYEQYF
>few|TRBJ2-2|-|TRBV11-3
TGTGCCAGCAGCCCCGCAGCAGGAGTGAACACCGGGGAGCTGTTTTTT
CASSPAAGVNTGELFF
>-|TRBJ2-1|TRBD2|TRBV5-1
TGCGCCAGCAGCTTAAGACTAGCGGGGCGGGTACGCAATGAGCAGTTCTTC
CASSLRLAGRVRNEQFF
>-|TRBJ1-2|-|TRBV30
TGTGCCTGGGGGGGCGGGTCGGATCACTATGGCTACACCTTC
CAWGGGSDHYGYTF
>-|TRBJ1-5|-|TRBV6-2/TRBV6-3
TGTGCCAGCAGTTATACCAAGACTCAGCCCCAGCATTTT
CASSYTKTQPQHF
>-|TRBJ2-1|TRBD1|TRBV3-1
TGTGCCAGCAGCTCTGCCGGACAGGGACCCTGGAGTCGTTTCGATGAGCAGTTCTTC
CASSSAGQGPWSRFDEQFF
>-|TRBJ2-2|-|TRBV10-1
TGCGCCAGCAGTGTCCGGGCCGGGGAGCTGTTTTTT
CASSVRAGELFF
>-|TRBJ1-2|-|TRBV18
TGTGCCAGCTCCCCTTCGGGGGATGGCTACACCTTC
CASSPSGDGYTF
>few|TRBJ2-3|-|TRBV12-3/TRBV12-4
TGTGCCAGCAGTGACGACAGAACTAGCACAGATACGCAGTATTTT
CASSDDRTSTDTQYF
>few|TRBJ1-5|-|TRBV27
TGTGCCAGCAGCTCCAAACAGGGAAGCAATCAGCCCCAGCATTTT
CASSSKQGSNQPQHF
>-|TRBJ1-1|TRBD1|TRBV30
TGTGCCGTACCCAGGGGGCTAACTGAAGCTTTCTTT
CAVPRGLTEAFF
>-|TRBJ2-3|TRBD2|TRBV6-2/TRBV6-3
TGTGCCAGTTACAGCCTAGCGGGGGGCGCCAGCACAGATACGCAGTATTTT
CASYSLAGGASTDTQYF
>few|TRBJ2-3|-|TRBV20-1
TGCAGTGCTAGACCCATGACAGATACGCAGTATTTT
CSARPMTDTQYF
>-|TRBJ1-5|-|TRBV20-1
TGCAGTGCTAGAATTGGTGTAGGCAGCAATCAGCCACAGCATTTT
CSARIGVGSNQPQHF
>many|TRBJ2-5|-|TRBV5-1
TGCGCCAGCAGCTGGGAGATGAGGGAGACCCAGTACTTC
CASSWEMRETQYF
>few|TRBJ2-2|-|TRBV10-3
TGTGCCATCAGTAACGCAGGGCAGAACACCGGGGAGCTGTTTTTT
CAISNAGQNTGELFF
>-|TRBJ2-2|-|TRBV11-2
TGTGCCATCCGGGGGAACACCGGGGAGCTGTTTTTT
CAIRGNTGELFF
>many|TRBJ2-5|-|TRBV7-2
TGTGCCAGCAGCTTAGACCTAAATATAGTGGAACACGGGACCCAGTACTTC
CASSLDLNIVEHGTQYF
>-|TRBJ2-3|-|TRBV4-3
TGCGCCAGCAGCCAAGAGGTTTCCGCGGCCCACACAGATACGCAGTATTTT
CASSQEVSAAHTDTQYF
>many|TRBJ1-2|-|TRBV5-4
TGTGCCAGCAGCTTGACGGGACATGGCTACACCTTC
CASSLTGHGYTF
>few|TRBJ2-7|-|TRBV25-1
TGTGCCAGCAGTAAGGACTTACCCCCCTACGAGCAGTACTTC
CASSKDLPPYEQYF
>few|TRBJ1-2|-|TRBV6-5
TGTGCCAGCCGTTTTCAGGGGCTCTATGGCTACACCTTC
CASRFQGLYGYTF
>-|TRBJ2-2|-|TRBV4-1
TGCGCCAGCAGCCATAGTGGTGGCGGAGCCGGGGAGCTGTTTTTT
CASSHSGGGAGELFF
>few|TRBJ1-2|-|TRBV18
TGTGCCAGCTCACCACAACTGGCCCGACAGGACCGCTATGGCTACACCTTC
CASSPQLARQDRYGYTF
>-|TRBJ2-3|TRBD1|TRBV4-1
TGCGCCAGCAGCCATCTCGACCCAGGGGGTACAGATACGCAGTATTTT
CASSHLDPGGTDTQYF
>many|TRBJ2-3|TRBD2|TRBV7-9
TGTGCCAGCAGCTTACCCCGGGCTAGCGGGGACACAGATACGCAGTATTTT
CASSLPRASGDTDTQYF
>-|TRBJ2-5|-|TRBV18
TGTGCCAGCTCACCAGAGGGTCGGGAGACCCAGTACTTC
CASSPEGRETQYF
>many|TRBJ2-1|-|TRBV7-8
TGTGCCAGCAGCAAGCATTGGGCTAGCGACAATGAGCAGTTCTTC
CASSKHWASDNEQFF
>-|TRBJ1-5|-|TRBV7-8
TGTGCCAGCAGCTTTAGGTCCGTGGGCAATCAGCCCCAGCATTTT
CASSFRSVGNQPQHF